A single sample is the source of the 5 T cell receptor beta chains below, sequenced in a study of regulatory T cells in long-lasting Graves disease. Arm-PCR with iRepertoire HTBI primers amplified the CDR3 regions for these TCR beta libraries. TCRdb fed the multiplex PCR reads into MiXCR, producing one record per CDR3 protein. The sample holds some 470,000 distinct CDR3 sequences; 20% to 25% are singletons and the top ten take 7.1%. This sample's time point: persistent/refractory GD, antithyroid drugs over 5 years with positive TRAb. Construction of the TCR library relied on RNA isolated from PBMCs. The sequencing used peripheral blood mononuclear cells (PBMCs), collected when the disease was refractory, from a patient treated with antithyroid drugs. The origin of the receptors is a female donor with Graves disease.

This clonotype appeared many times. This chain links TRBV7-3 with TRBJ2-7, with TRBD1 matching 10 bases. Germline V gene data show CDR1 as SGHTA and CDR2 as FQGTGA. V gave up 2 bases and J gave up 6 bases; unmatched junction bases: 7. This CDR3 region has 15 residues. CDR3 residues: CASSLSGTGATEQYF. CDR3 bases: TGTGCCAGCAGCTTATCCGGGACAGGGGCGACCGAGCAGTACTTC.

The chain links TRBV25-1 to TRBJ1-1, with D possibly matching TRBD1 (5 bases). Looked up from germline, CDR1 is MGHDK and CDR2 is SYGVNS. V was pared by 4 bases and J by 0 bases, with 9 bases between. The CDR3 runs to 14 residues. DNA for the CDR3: TGTGCCAGCAGTGCTTTGACAGTGAACACTGAAGCTTTCTTT. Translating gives CASSALTVNTEAFF.

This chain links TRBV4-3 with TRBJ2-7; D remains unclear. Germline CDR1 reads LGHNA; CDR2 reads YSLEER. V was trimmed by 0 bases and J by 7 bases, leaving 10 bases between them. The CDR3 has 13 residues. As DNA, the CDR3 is TGCGCCAGCAGCCAAGATTTGGGGTTGGAGCAGTACTTC. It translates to CASSQDLGLEQYF.

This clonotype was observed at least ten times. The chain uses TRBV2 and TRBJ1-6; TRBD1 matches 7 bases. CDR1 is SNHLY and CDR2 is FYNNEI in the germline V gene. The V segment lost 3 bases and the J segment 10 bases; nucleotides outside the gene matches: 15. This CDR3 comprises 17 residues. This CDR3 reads CASSDSRTGIGESPLHF. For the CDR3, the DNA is TGTGCCAGCAGTGACTCCCGGACAGGCATAGGGGAATCACCCCTCCACTTT. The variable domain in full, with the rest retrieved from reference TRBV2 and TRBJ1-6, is EPEVTQTPSHQVTQMGQEVILRCVPISNHLYFYWYRQILGQKVEFLVSFYNNEISEKSEIFDDQFSVERPDGSNFTLKIRSTKLEDSAMYFCASSDSRTGIGESPLHFGNGTRLTVT.

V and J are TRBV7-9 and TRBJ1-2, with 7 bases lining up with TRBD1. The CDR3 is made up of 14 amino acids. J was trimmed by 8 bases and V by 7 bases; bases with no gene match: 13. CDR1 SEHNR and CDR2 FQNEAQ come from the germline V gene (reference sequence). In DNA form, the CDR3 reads TGTGCCAGCAAAGTGACAGGGTCTTCTAGCGGCTACACCTTC. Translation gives CASKVTGSSSGYTF.